Each of the 25 T cell receptor beta chains below was sequenced from the same sample in a study of shared clonotypes between healthy human individuals. TCRdb's copy holds only in-frame clones and misses some; the assay was immunoSEQ multiplex PCR. The data show some 500,000 clones, approximately 77% seen once. Sequencing input: PBMCs. Receptor source: a middle-aged woman in good health. Some clones in this sample may be carry-over from other donors' samples.

There are a few counts of this clone. In the same sample, other DNA sequences code for this CDR3. The chain has TRBV5-1 and TRBJ2-7, with 8 bases aligning to TRBD2. The germline gives CDR1 SGHRS, CDR2 YFSETQ. This CDR3 has 15 amino acids. V gave up 0 bases and J gave up 0 bases; unmatched junction bases: 2. Here the CDR3 reads CASSLDGTSSYEQYF. CDR3 in DNA: TGCGCCAGCAGCTTGGACGGGACTAGCTCCTACGAGCAGTACTTC. Full variable domain (remainder filled in from reference TRBV5-1 and TRBJ2-7): KAGVTQTPRYLIKTRGQQVTLSCSPISGHRSVSWYQQTPGQGLQFLFEYFSETQRNKGNFPGRFSGRQFSNSRSEMNVSTLELGDSALYLCASSLDGTSSYEQYFGPGTRLTVT.

This clone came up a few times. The rearrangement uses TRBV30 and TRBJ2-6, with unresolved D. Germline V gene lookup returns CDR1 GTSNPN and CDR2 SVGIG (reference sequence). The CDR3 runs 12 residues. The V end was cut by 0 bases, the J end by 3 bases, with 0 bases between. The CDR3 protein is CAWSVGANVLTF. In DNA, the CDR3 is TGTGCCTGGAGTGTTGGGGCCAACGTCCTGACTTTC.

V usage is TRBV28 and J usage is TRBJ2-5; 10 nucleotides align to TRBD2. The J call may not be correct, given that the DNA end is closer to TRBJ2-7. Germline V gene data show CDR1 as MDHEN and CDR2 as SYDVKM. CDR3 length: 15 amino acids. The CDR3 here is CASSLSLAGDNEQYF. Here the CDR3 DNA reads TGTGCCAGCAGTTTGAGCCTAGCGGGAGATAACGAGCAGTACTTC.

A note on this clone: A far larger clone is only one base removed, so a read error is likely. The CDR3 DNA follows: TGCAGCCCCGAAGTGGTCCCCTATGGCTACACCTTC. Amino acid sequence: CSPEVVPYGYTF. The rearrangement joins TRBV29-1 to TRBJ1-2; no reliable D call. Trimming removed 8 bases from V and 4 bases from J, with 14 bases in between. This CDR3 contains 12 residues. Per germline, CDR1 SQVTM and CDR2 ANQGSEA.

For this clone: Other DNA sequences in this specimen translate into the identical CDR3. This chain uses TRBV7-3 with TRBJ2-3; D call uncertain. V was shortened by 1 base and J by 1 base, with 3 bases between the two germline ends. CDR3 length: 13 residues. CDR1 and CDR2 from the germline V gene are SGHTA and FQGTGA. The CDR3 spells CASSLSGTDTQYF. CDR3 coding DNA: TGTGCCAGCAGCTTAAGCGGCACAGATACGCAGTATTTT. Drawing the rest from reference TRBV7-3 and TRBJ2-3, the complete variable domain is GAGVSQTPSNKVTEKGKYVELRCDPISGHTALYWYRQSLGQGPEFLIYFQGTGAADDSGLPNDRFFAVRPEGSVSTLKIQRTERGDSAVYLCASSLSGTDTQYFGPGTRLTVL.

In its sample, this clone was seen a few times. The chain carries TRBV5-6 and TRBJ1-2, with D possibly matching TRBD1 (6 bases). Looked up from germline, CDR1 is SGHDT and CDR2 is YYEEEE. V lost 0 bases to trimming and J lost 10 bases, with 7 bases between them. The CDR3 has 11 residues. The CDR3 protein is CASSLAGVYTF. The CDR3 DNA reads TGTGCCAGCAGCTTGGCAGGGGTCTACACCTTC.

This clone was observed a handful of times. The rearrangement links TRBV5-1 to TRBJ2-3; 7 nucleotides agree with TRBD1. There are 14 residues in the CDR3. Germline V CDR1 and CDR2: SGHRS, YFSETQ. The junction had 4 bases not matched to a gene; V was cut back by 1 base and J by 5 bases. Here the CDR3 DNA reads TGCGCCAGCAGCTTGAGAGGGGGCAGAGATACGCAGTATTTT. Encoded protein: CASSLRGGRDTQYF.

Only a few counts were recorded for this clone. The genes are TRBV7-9 and TRBJ2-3; D is uncertain. CDR3 length: 16 amino acids. Germline V gene lookup returns CDR1 SEHNR and CDR2 FQNEAQ (reference sequence). The V end lost 5 bases, the J end lost 6 bases, and 21 bases lay between the germline ends. This CDR3 is CASSPPRVRHMDTQYF. CDR3 DNA: TGTGCCAGCAGCCCCCCCCGGGTGAGGCACATGGATACGCAGTATTTT.

About this clone: Since a far larger clone is one base different, this is likely a read error. The V gene is TRBV2, the J gene TRBJ2-5, with D perhaps matching TRBD2 (6 bases). CDR1 and CDR2 (germline): SNHLY, FYNNEI. The V gene lost 6 bases and the J gene lost 9 bases, with 20 bases spanning the gap. The CDR3 contains 14 residues. CDR3 in DNA: TGTGCCAGCAGGGGGTCTAGCGCTGGATCTTCCCAGTACTTC. It is translated as CASRGSSAGSSQYF.

The chain links TRBV19 to TRBJ2-7; maybe TRBD1 (5 bases). Trimming shortened V by 5 bases and J by 4 bases, and 12 bases separated the two germline ends. The CDR3 has 13 residues. Germline V gives CDR1 LNHDA, CDR2 SQIVND (reference sequence). CDR3 in DNA: TGTGCCAGTAGTGGTGTGGGGCCGTACGAGCAGTACTTC. Residues: CASSGVGPYEQYF.

CDR3 sequence: CPGSAPAPSDQPQHF. DNA of the CDR3: TGTCCTGGGAGCGCACCGGCACCGAGCGATCAGCCCCAGCATTTT. This chain links TRBV22-1 with TRBJ1-5. TRBV22-1 is noted as a pseudogene. This CDR3 is built from 15 residues.

The chain links TRBV29-1 to TRBJ1-1; TRBD1 is a possible D gene (5 bases). V was cut by 7 bases and J by 2 bases, with 11 bases left in between. CDR1 is SQVTM, CDR2 ANQGSEA, per germline. The CDR3 has 12 residues. The CDR3 is CSGDAINTEAFF. In DNA form, the CDR3 reads TGCAGCGGGGACGCAATTAACACTGAAGCTTTCTTT.

The chain uses TRBV7-9 and TRBJ1-3; D gene unclear. The CDR3 length is 15 residues. Germline-derived CDR1 and CDR2 are SEHNR and FQNEAQ (reference sequence). V lost 1 base and J lost 0, with 7 bases in between. CDR3 sequence (DNA): TGTGCCAGCAGCTTAGTGGTCAGCTCTGGAAACACCATATATTTT. Translating it yields CASSLVVSSGNTIYF.

This clone has just a few counts. This chain links TRBV4-3 with TRBJ1-1; weak D call: TRBD1 (5 bases). Trimming removed 2 bases from V and 4 bases from J, with 29 bases in between. The CDR3 consists of 20 residues. Germline loops: CDR1 LGHNA, CDR2 YSLEER. The CDR3 reads CASSQKPPGTPDGVSTEAFF. Here the CDR3 DNA reads TGCGCCAGCAGCCAAAAACCGCCGGGGACGCCCGACGGGGTTTCCACTGAAGCTTTCTTT.

Regarding this clone: One base separates it from a far larger clone, so it is likely a read error. The CDR3 loop is CASGVEEAAQQFF. CDR3 in DNA: TGTGCCAGCGGCGTAGAGGAGGCGGCTCAGCAGTTCTTC. The rearrangement links TRBV9 to TRBJ2-1; possible D gene TRBD2, 5 bases. This CDR3 contains 13 residues. Looked up from germline, CDR1 is SGDLS and CDR2 is YYNGEE.

The genes are TRBV10-3 and TRBJ1-2; 7 nucleotides match TRBD1. This CDR3 contains 13 residues. CDR1 and CDR2 from the germline V gene are ENHRY and SYGVKD. Germline trimming cut 3 bases from V and 3 bases from J; bases unmatched to any gene: 1. CDR3 amino acids: CAISDDRDYGYTF. DNA of the CDR3: TGTGCCATCAGTGATGACAGGGACTATGGCTACACCTTC.

This clone was seen at least ten times. This CDR3 reads CASSRRGRAGSSPLHF. The CDR3 coding sequence is TGTGCCAGCAGCCGGAGGGGGAGGGCGGGAAGTTCACCCCTCCACTTT. The chain employs TRBV7-2 and TRBJ1-6; possibly TRBD1 for D (6 bases). Trimming cost V 5 bases and J 9 bases, with 20 bases left between them. Germline CDR1 is SGHTA and CDR2 is FQGNSA. The CDR3 is 16 residues long.

A word on this clone: The likely explanation is a read error, given a far larger clone one base away. The chain uses TRBV30 and TRBJ1-4; weak D call: TRBD1 (5 bases). The CDR3 runs to 14 residues. Germline V gives CDR1 GTSNPN, CDR2 SVGIG (reference sequence). The CDR3 reads CAWSPLGTNEKLLF. In DNA, the CDR3 is TGTGCCTGGAGTCCCCTGGGGACTAATGAAAAACTGCTTTTT.

The V and J genes are TRBV28 and TRBJ1-4; D unclear. The germline CDR1 and CDR2 sequences are MDHEN and SYDVKM. This CDR3 spans 17 amino acids. V dropped 3 bases and J dropped 0 bases, with 14 bases sitting between them. The CDR3 reads CASSLGIKSATNEKLFF. The CDR3 DNA reads as TGTGCCAGCAGTTTGGGCATCAAATCGGCAACTAATGAAAAACTGTTTTTT.

This rearrangement joins TRBV5-1 to TRBJ2-2; D may be TRBD2 (5 bases). Trimming removed 0 bases at V and 5 bases at J, with 11 bases between. This CDR3 has 15 amino acids. CDR1 SGHRS and CDR2 YFSETQ come from the germline V gene. CDR3 region: CASSLEGPGTGELFF. The CDR3 DNA reads TGCGCCAGCAGCTTGGAGGGCCCGGGGACCGGGGAGCTGTTTTTT.

The CDR3 here is CASSPGTEEDEQYF. The DNA of the CDR3 is TGTGCCAGCAGCCCTGGGACCGAAGAAGACGAGCAGTACTTC. The rearrangement links TRBV5-5 to TRBJ2-7; D possibly matches TRBD1 or TRBD2 (5 bases each). Trimming took 4 bases from V and 5 from J, leaving 16 bases between them. CDR1 and CDR2 from the germline V gene are SGHKS and YYEKEE (reference sequence). This CDR3 is 14 amino acids long.

This chain joins TRBV5-4 and TRBJ2-2; D is uncertain. The length of the CDR3 is 16 residues. From germline, CDR1 is SGHNT and CDR2 YYREEE (reference sequence). V gave up 3 bases and J gave up 0 bases, with 12 bases separating them. CDR3 residues: CASSSGVQSNTGELFF. The CDR3, as DNA: TGTGCCAGCAGCTCTGGAGTACAGTCGAACACCGGGGAGCTGTTTTTT.

The chain links TRBV14 to TRBJ2-3, with 9 bases identical to TRBD2. The CDR3 covers 13 residues. CDR1 is SGHDN, CDR2 FVKESK, per germline. The V segment lost 7 bases and the J segment 8 bases; nucleotides outside the gene matches: 7. DNA for the CDR3: TGTGCCAGCACGGCGGGAGGGCCGGGTACGCAGTATTTT. This sequence encodes CASTAGGPGTQYF.

The J gene is TRBJ2-5, the V gene TRBV9; 10 bases agree with TRBD1. The V and J ends lost 4 bases and 4 bases, in that order; junction bases with no gene match: 10. The CDR3 length is 16 residues. Germline CDR1 SGDLS, CDR2 YYNGEE. The CDR3 sequence: CASSHGGQGNRETQYF. In DNA, the CDR3 is TGTGCCAGCAGCCATGGGGGACAGGGGAACCGAGAGACCCAGTACTTC.

The rearrangement joins TRBV7-8 to TRBJ2-1; D perhaps matches TRBD2 (6 bases). The CDR3 contains 14 residues. V lost 4 bases and J 9 bases, leaving 16 bases between the germline ends. Germline-derived CDR1 and CDR2 are SGHVS and FQNEAQ. The CDR3 here is CASSSHSGGVEQFF. The CDR3, as DNA: TGTGCCAGCAGCTCACACTCCGGAGGGGTTGAGCAGTTCTTC.